These 17 T cell receptor beta chains came from one sample sequenced in a study of identical twins. In TCRdb, the 5' RACE reads were re-called with MiXCR into one record per CDR3 protein. The data show around 690,000 distinct CDR3 sequences, around 21% seen once. A further study also used this sample, focusing on T cells expressing NK-cell markers.

Sequenced material: PBMCs. The receptors here all came from a woman under 30 in good health.

The J gene is TRBJ2-1, the V gene TRBV6-2 or TRBV6-3, with 15 bases that match TRBD2. After removal of 6 bases from V and 7 bases from J, the junction contained 7 bases not matched to a gene. The germline CDR1 and CDR2 sequences are MNHEY and SVGEGT. CDR3 length equals 16 residues. The CDR3 DNA reads as TGTGCCAGCAGCCCACTCGGACTAGCGGGAGGGAATGAGCAGTTCTTC. It is translated as CASSPLGLAGGNEQFF.

Only a few counts were recorded for this clonotype. The chain links TRBV5-1 to TRBJ1-1, with 7 bases fitting TRBD1. Losses at the gene ends were 0 bases for V and 2 bases for J; bases not matched to a gene: 7. The CDR3 is made up of 16 amino acids. Germline CDR1 reads SGHRS; CDR2 reads YFSETQ. CDR3 sequence reads: CASSLEGAGGNTEAFF. The CDR3, as DNA: TGCGCCAGCAGCTTGGAGGGGGCTGGCGGTAACACTGAAGCTTTCTTT.

The J gene is TRBJ2-5, the V gene TRBV9, with 8 bases that match TRBD2. Germline CDR1 and CDR2: SGDLS and YYNGEE. Trimming cost V 2 bases and J 2 bases; bases outside gene matches: 5. CDR3 size: 15 residues. This CDR3 is CASSVGASGQETQYF. Here the CDR3 DNA reads TGTGCCAGCAGCGTTGGGGCTAGCGGGCAAGAGACCCAGTACTTC.

This clonotype was seen a handful of times. This chain connects TRBV4-3 to TRBJ1-6; D call uncertain. Germline assignment: CDR1 LGHNA and CDR2 YSLEER. Trimming removed 5 bases from V and 3 bases from J, with 8 bases in between. This CDR3 is built from 14 residues. The CDR3 reads CASSGDLYNSPLHF. Written as DNA, the CDR3 is TGCGCCAGCAGCGGAGACCTCTATAATTCACCCCTCCACTTT.

The table lists this clonotype with many counts. CDR3 DNA sequence: TGTGCCAGCAGTTTGCGGGGCAATCAGCCCCAGCATTTT. The encoded protein is CASSLRGNQPQHF. The gene calls are TRBV12-3 or TRBV12-4 and TRBJ1-5, with D unresolved. V was shortened by 3 bases and J by 2 bases, with 5 bases between the two germline ends. This CDR3 is 13 amino acids long.

The genes are TRBV5-6 and TRBJ2-2; 9 nucleotides line up with TRBD2. This CDR3 is built from 15 residues. V was pared by 3 bases and J by 5 bases, with 5 bases of the junction left unmatched. Looked up from germline, CDR1 is SGHDT and CDR2 is YYEEEE. The CDR3 loop reads CASSWRLAETGELFF. The CDR3 DNA reads TGTGCCAGCAGCTGGCGACTAGCGGAGACCGGGGAGCTGTTTTTT.

The chain recombines TRBV12-3 or TRBV12-4 with TRBJ2-4; D is ambiguous. The CDR3 contains 11 residues. Trimming took off 7 bases at V and 8 bases at J, with 9 bases between the two ends. The CDR3: CASKDVDIQYF. In DNA, the CDR3 is TGTGCCAGCAAGGACGTGGACATTCAGTACTTC.

V is TRBV12-3 or TRBV12-4 and J is TRBJ2-7; 7 bases are a match to TRBD2. This CDR3 has 15 amino acids. The V segment lost 0 bases and the J segment 3 bases; nucleotides outside the gene matches: 5. The CDR3 protein is CASSLAASGHYEQYF. CDR3 bases: TGTGCCAGCAGTTTAGCAGCTAGCGGTCACTACGAGCAGTACTTC.

This clonotype occurred many times. The rearrangement links TRBV11-2 to TRBJ1-2; 10 bases map to TRBD1. J was trimmed by 13 bases and V by 0 bases; bases with no gene match: 8. The germline V gene encodes CDR1 SGHAT and CDR2 FQNNGV. The CDR3 length is 14 residues. The CDR3 DNA reads TGTGCCAGCAGCTTAGACGTTTCCGGGACAGGGGCCACCTTC. This codes for CASSLDVSGTGATF.

This clonotype was counted a few times. The chain carries TRBV10-3 and TRBJ1-5; 9 nucleotides align to TRBD1. The CDR3 contains 16 residues. The V gene end was trimmed by 4 bases and the J gene end by 2 bases; junction bases not matched to a gene: 6. Germline CDR1 reads ENHRY; CDR2 reads SYGVKD. CDR3: CAISVTGGAGNQPQHF. In DNA form, the CDR3 reads TGTGCCATCAGTGTTACAGGGGGCGCGGGCAATCAGCCCCAGCATTTT.

This chain links TRBV12-3 or TRBV12-4 with TRBJ1-5; D is undetermined. Between the trimmed V and J ends, which lost 2 bases and 14 bases, there was a span of 16 bases. The CDR3 covers 13 residues. CDR3 DNA: TGTGCCAGCAGTTTAAGAGGGCAGGCAACGAAGCATTTT. Protein sequence: CASSLRGQATKHF.

This clonotype was counted at least ten times. The rearrangement uses TRBV18 and TRBJ2-2; D gene unclear. V was shortened by 1 base and J by 5 bases, with 5 bases between the two germline ends. This CDR3 has 13 residues. Germline V gives CDR1 KGHSH, CDR2 LQKENI. This chain's CDR3 is CASSPRETGELFF. The CDR3 region has the DNA TGTGCCAGCTCACCACGCGAGACCGGGGAGCTGTTTTTT.

The chain has TRBV2 and TRBJ2-1; 12 nucleotides align to TRBD2. Germline CDR1 and CDR2: SNHLY and FYNNEI. The CDR3 extends over 14 amino acids. V was clipped by 6 bases and J by 7 bases; unmatched bases: 4. The CDR3 DNA is TGTGCCAGCAGGGAGACTAGCGGGAGTAATGAGCAGTTCTTC. Translating it yields CASRETSGSNEQFF.

This clonotype was seen only a few times. The V gene is TRBV6-1, the J gene TRBJ1-4; TRBD1 is a possible D gene (6 bases). The germline V gene has CDR1 MNHNS and CDR2 SASEGT. The CDR3 spans 15 residues. Trimming shortened V by 3 bases and J by 5 bases, and 13 bases separated the two germline ends. As DNA, the CDR3 is TGTGCCAGCAGTGATCCCGGGACACTGAATGAAAAACTGTTTTTT. It specifies CASSDPGTLNEKLFF.

This clonotype showed up just a few times. The chain's CDR3 is CASSLGRLLVHNSPLHF. CDR3 DNA sequence: TGTGCCAGCAGTTTAGGGCGTCTCCTCGTCCATAATTCACCCCTCCACTTT. The chain uses TRBV12-3 or TRBV12-4 and TRBJ1-6; D is unresolved. Trimming removed 1 base at V and 5 bases at J, with 15 bases between. CDR3 length: 17 amino acids.

The J gene is TRBJ2-7, the V gene TRBV7-2; 9 positions agree with TRBD2. There are 15 residues in the CDR3. V dropped 4 bases and J dropped 6; count of bases not matched to a gene: 10. Germline lookup yields CDR1 SGHTA and CDR2 FQGNSA. The CDR3 DNA is TGTGCCAGCAGCTCCTCCGTAGCGGGAGAACGCGAGCAGTACTTC. This encodes CASSSSVAGEREQYF. Drawing the rest from reference TRBV7-2 and TRBJ2-7, the complete variable domain is GAGVSQSPSNKVTEKGKDVELRCDPISGHTALYWYRQSLGQGLEFLIYFQGNSAPDKSGLPSDRFSAERTGGSVSTLTIQRTQQEDSAVYLCASSSSVAGEREQYFGPGTRLTVT.

There are a few counts of this clonotype. The junction does not match germline at one end; this may be a read error. The rearrangement uses TRBV5-6 and TRBJ1-3; D unresolved. Germline lookup yields CDR1 SGHDT and CDR2 YYEEEE. This CDR3 is 12 amino acids long. DNA of the CDR3: TGTGCCAGCAGCTTGCGTTTGGCGGCCGAAGATTTT. The encoded protein is CASSLRLAAEDF.